This T cell receptor beta chain was documented in a study of lung T cells in sarcoidosis with Löfgren's syndrome. About the study: Repertoire analyses centered on Löfgren's syndrome patients.

The ends were cut back, 2 bases at V and 15 bases at J, with 11 bases in the middle. The germline V gene encodes CDR1 SEHNR and CDR2 FQNEAQ (reference sequence). The CDR3 is made up of 11 amino acids. This clonotype was seen a handful of times. TCRdb independently ran MiXCR on the reads; one entry per CDR3 protein. The sample includes about 63,000 distinct CDR3 sequences, approximately 21% of them seen just once. The chain uses TRBV7-9 and TRBJ2-1; no firm D call. The receptor comes from a human donor with sarcoidosis (Löfgren's syndrome or another form), or a control subject (not recorded which). The sample comprised CD4+ T cells from PBMCs. DNA for the CDR3: TGTGCCAGCAGCTTAACCCGATGGCGGTTCTTC. The encoded protein is CASSLTRWRFF.